These T cell receptor beta chains were read from a single sample in a study of cytomegalovirus exposure and HLA in healthy donors. Libraries were prepared by immunoSEQ multiplex PCR; TCRdb keeps only in-frame clonotypes and omits some of them. The table lists over 200,000 clones, around 88% of them singletons. The material sequenced was PBMCs. These receptors were obtained from a woman aged 18-30 years in good health and CMV-seronegative. Each CDR3 is given with its conserved first and last residue. D genes are given only for firm matches. Not all rows give a size; the values are once, few, many and, for expanded clones, a class.

j_call: TRBJ2-3; d_call: TRBD2; clone_size: NA; v_call: TRBV4-3; cdr3_nt: TGCGCCAGCAGCCAAGCCCATGCCTCTAGCGGCACTAGCACAGATACGCAGTATTTT; cdr3_aa: CASSQAHASSGTSTDTQYF
j_call: TRBJ1-2; d_call: TRBD1; clone_size: NA; v_call: TRBV23-1; cdr3_nt: TGCGCCAGCAGTCAGTTACCGACAGGGGGCAGACGTGGCTACACCTTC; cdr3_aa: CASSQLPTGGRRGYTF
j_call: TRBJ2-1; d_call: NA; clone_size: NA; v_call: TRBV9; cdr3_nt: TGTGCCAGCAGCGTAGGGGGACAACTAAATGAGCAGTTCTTC; cdr3_aa: CASSVGGQLNEQFF
j_call: TRBJ2-1; d_call: TRBD2; clone_size: NA; v_call: TRBV9; cdr3_nt: TGTGCCAGCAGCTACACTAGCGGGCGATACAATGAGCAGTTCTTC; cdr3_aa: CASSYTSGRYNEQFF
j_call: TRBJ2-1; d_call: NA; clone_size: NA; v_call: TRBV7-9; cdr3_nt: TGTGCCAGCAGCTTACGTAGCGATTCCTACAATGAGCAGTTCTTC; cdr3_aa: CASSLRSDSYNEQFF
j_call: TRBJ2-5; d_call: NA; clone_size: NA; v_call: TRBV5-8; cdr3_nt: TGTGCCAGCAGCCTCGGCCGGAGGTTAGCCCAAGAGACCCAGTACTTC; cdr3_aa: CASSLGRRLAQETQYF
j_call: TRBJ2-7; d_call: NA; clone_size: NA; v_call: TRBV10-3; cdr3_nt: TGTGCCATCAGTGGGGGCGGGATAAGGACCTACGAGCAGTACTTC; cdr3_aa: CAISGGGIRTYEQYF
j_call: TRBJ1-1; d_call: NA; clone_size: NA; v_call: TRBV5-1; cdr3_nt: TGCGCCAGCAGCTCGGGGGGGTTGAGCACTGAAGCTTTCTTT; cdr3_aa: CASSSGGLSTEAFF
j_call: TRBJ2-1; d_call: TRBD2; clone_size: few; v_call: TRBV28; cdr3_nt: TGTGCCAGCACCGACGGGACTAGCGCCAACAATGAGCAGTTCTTC; cdr3_aa: CASTDGTSANNEQFF
j_call: TRBJ1-1; d_call: NA; clone_size: once; v_call: TRBV18; cdr3_nt: TGTGCCAGCTCACCCGGCACTGAAGCTTTCTTT; cdr3_aa: CASSPGTEAFF
j_call: TRBJ1-4; d_call: NA; clone_size: NA; v_call: TRBV28; cdr3_nt: TGTGCCAGCAGTCAAAAAAGGAACAGGGCGGCGACTAATGAAAAACTGTTTTTT; cdr3_aa: CASSQKRNRAATNEKLFF
j_call: TRBJ1-4; d_call: TRBD1; clone_size: NA; v_call: TRBV2; cdr3_nt: TGTGCCAGCACTCGGACAGGGGCGTCTGTTAGCACTAATGAAAAACTGTTTTTT; cdr3_aa: CASTRTGASVSTNEKLFF
j_call: TRBJ1-2; d_call: NA; clone_size: NA; v_call: TRBV28; cdr3_nt: TGTGCCAGCGCCGAGGGTTATGGCTACACCTTC; cdr3_aa: CASAEGYGYTF
j_call: TRBJ2-1; d_call: TRBD2; clone_size: NA; v_call: TRBV30; cdr3_nt: TGTGCCGGGGGAGGCGGTACTAGCGGGAGTGTTGCCCTGAAGAATGAGCAGTTCTTC; cdr3_aa: CAGGGGTSGSVALKNEQFF
j_call: TRBJ1-5; d_call: NA; clone_size: few; v_call: TRBV6-4; cdr3_nt: TGTGCCAGCAGTGGGGAGAGCAATCAGCCCCAGCATTTT; cdr3_aa: CASSGESNQPQHF
j_call: TRBJ2-7; d_call: TRBD1; clone_size: NA; v_call: TRBV6-5; cdr3_nt: TGTGCCAGCAGTTATAGGGCAGGGGGCGAGCAGTACTTC; cdr3_aa: CASSYRAGGEQYF
j_call: TRBJ1-1; d_call: TRBD1; clone_size: NA; v_call: TRBV4-2; cdr3_nt: TGTGCCAGCAGCCAAGTTACCAGGGGGAAGAACACTGAAGCTTTCTTT; cdr3_aa: CASSQVTRGKNTEAFF
j_call: TRBJ2-7; d_call: TRBD2; clone_size: NA; v_call: TRBV11-1; cdr3_nt: TGTGCCAGCAGCCCTTGGACTAGCGGCGACTACGAGCAGTACTTC; cdr3_aa: CASSPWTSGDYEQYF
j_call: TRBJ2-7; d_call: NA; clone_size: NA; v_call: TRBV7-9; cdr3_nt: TGTGCCAGCAGCGGGCCCTACGAGCAGTACTTC; cdr3_aa: CASSGPYEQYF
j_call: TRBJ1-1; d_call: NA; clone_size: NA; v_call: TRBV2; cdr3_nt: TGTGCCAGCAGTGAAGCGCTTCTGGGGGGGGCTGAAGCTTTCTTT; cdr3_aa: CASSEALLGGAEAFF
j_call: TRBJ1-1; d_call: TRBD1; clone_size: NA; v_call: TRBV5-1; cdr3_nt: TGCGCCAGCAGCACCTCCGGGACAGGGAACACTGAAGCTTTCTTT; cdr3_aa: CASSTSGTGNTEAFF
j_call: TRBJ2-1; d_call: NA; clone_size: NA; v_call: TRBV4-2; cdr3_nt: TGTGCCAGCAGCCAAGAGACGGAGGTCGGTGAGCAGTTCTTC; cdr3_aa: CASSQETEVGEQFF
j_call: TRBJ2-3; d_call: TRBD2; clone_size: NA; v_call: TRBV4-1; cdr3_nt: TGCGCCAGCAGCCAGGTAGCGGGAGGGGTGACAGATACGCAGTATTTT; cdr3_aa: CASSQVAGGVTDTQYF
j_call: TRBJ2-5; d_call: NA; clone_size: NA; v_call: TRBV27; cdr3_nt: TGTGCCAGCAGTGCCTCGGGAGCCATAGGGGTGACCCAGTACTTC; cdr3_aa: CASSASGAIGVTQYF
j_call: TRBJ1-4; d_call: NA; clone_size: once; v_call: TRBV28; cdr3_nt: TGTGCCAGCAGTTTAGAGCAGGCTAATGAAAAACTGTTTTTT; cdr3_aa: CASSLEQANEKLFF
j_call: TRBJ1-5; d_call: TRBD1; clone_size: NA; v_call: TRBV15; cdr3_nt: TGTGCCACCAGCAGAGTAACAGGGGGCTGGAACAATCAGCCCCAGCATTTT; cdr3_aa: CATSRVTGGWNNQPQHF
j_call: TRBJ1-2; d_call: NA; clone_size: NA; v_call: TRBV4-3; cdr3_nt: TGCGCCAGCAGCCAAGACGAGGCCCCCTATGGCTACACCTTC; cdr3_aa: CASSQDEAPYGYTF
j_call: TRBJ1-2; d_call: NA; clone_size: NA; v_call: TRBV6-5; cdr3_nt: TGTGCCAGCAGCCACGGGGATCGGGCGTTCTATGGCTACACCTTC; cdr3_aa: CASSHGDRAFYGYTF
j_call: TRBJ2-2; d_call: NA; clone_size: NA; v_call: TRBV28; cdr3_nt: TGTGCCAGCAGTTTGATCGTCGGGGAACCCCTCCCGAACACCGGGGAGCTGTTTTTT; cdr3_aa: CASSLIVGEPLPNTGELFF
j_call: TRBJ1-5; d_call: TRBD1; clone_size: NA; v_call: TRBV12-5; cdr3_nt: TGTGCTAGTGGTTTGGGGACAGGGGGCTTTTCTCTTCAGCCCCAGCATTTT; cdr3_aa: CASGLGTGGFSLQPQHF
j_call: TRBJ1-5; d_call: NA; clone_size: NA; v_call: TRBV19; cdr3_nt: TGTGCCAGTAGTATAGGTGGGAGTCAGCCCCAGCATTTT; cdr3_aa: CASSIGGSQPQHF
j_call: TRBJ2-2; d_call: TRBD2; clone_size: NA; v_call: TRBV7-2; cdr3_nt: TGTGCCAGCAGCCTAACTAGCGCGGCGAACACCGGGGAGCTGTTTTTT; cdr3_aa: CASSLTSAANTGELFF
j_call: TRBJ2-1; d_call: NA; clone_size: NA; v_call: TRBV5-6; cdr3_nt: TGTGCCAGCAGCATACCCTCAGGGCAGCAGTTCTTC; cdr3_aa: CASSIPSGQQFF
j_call: TRBJ1-4; d_call: TRBD1; clone_size: NA; v_call: TRBV6-1; cdr3_nt: TGTGCCAGCAGTGGACTCACAGGGGGCGTGGATGAAAAACTGTTTTTT; cdr3_aa: CASSGLTGGVDEKLFF
j_call: TRBJ1-4; d_call: NA; clone_size: NA; v_call: TRBV28; cdr3_nt: TGTGCCAGCAGTTTCGGGTACTTGGCTGAAAAACTGTTTTTT; cdr3_aa: CASSFGYLAEKLFF
j_call: TRBJ2-7; d_call: TRBD2; clone_size: NA; v_call: TRBV5-1; cdr3_nt: TGCGCCAGCAGCCCGGGACTAGCCGAAAACGAGCAGTACTTC; cdr3_aa: CASSPGLAENEQYF
j_call: TRBJ2-2; d_call: TRBD2; clone_size: NA; v_call: TRBV25-1; cdr3_nt: TGTGCCAGCAGTGAATATCGGTGGGAGGGGACGGGCTCCGGGGAGCTGTTTTTT; cdr3_aa: CASSEYRWEGTGSGELFF
j_call: TRBJ2-3; d_call: NA; clone_size: NA; v_call: TRBV15; cdr3_nt: TGTGCCACCAGCAGAGATCAAAAGAGAGATACGCAGTATTTT; cdr3_aa: CATSRDQKRDTQYF
j_call: TRBJ2-7; d_call: TRBD1; clone_size: NA; v_call: TRBV28; cdr3_nt: TGTGCCAGCAGTTTATATAGGGGGCCCTACGAGCAGTACTTC; cdr3_aa: CASSLYRGPYEQYF
j_call: TRBJ2-7; d_call: NA; clone_size: NA; v_call: TRBV18; cdr3_nt: TGTGCCAGCTCAAGGGCCACCCTCGGGGGTTCCTACGAGCAGTACTTC; cdr3_aa: CASSRATLGGSYEQYF
j_call: TRBJ1-2; d_call: NA; clone_size: few; v_call: TRBV25-1; cdr3_nt: TGTGCCAGCAGCTGGGACACCAACTATGGCTACACCTTC; cdr3_aa: CASSWDTNYGYTF
j_call: TRBJ2-4; d_call: NA; clone_size: many; v_call: TRBV28; cdr3_nt: TGTGCCAGCAGTCCGGGATACATTCAGTACTTC; cdr3_aa: CASSPGYIQYF